Sequencing of this T cell receptor beta chain was carried out in a study of PD-1 blockade in mismatch repair-deficient tumors. Turning to the study itself: Enrolled about 2013-2016, patients had progressing, pretreated mismatch repair-deficient cancers of about a dozen types.

Per germline, CDR1 SEHNR and CDR2 FQNEAQ (reference sequence). CDR3 length equals 13 residues. Trimming pared 3 bases from V and 4 bases from J, leaving 9 bases between. Repertoires were generated with immunoSEQ multiplex PCR, while TCRdb's copy carries only in-frame clones and drops some. The sample shows about 49,000 clones, under 85% of them seen only once. A remark on this clone: Its antigen is still unknown.

General study points: Tumor-resident clones, often undetectable pretreatment in blood, expanded then contracted after pembrolizumab.

This rearrangement joins TRBV7-9 to TRBJ2-5; D unresolved. Sequenced here: PBMCs, sampled before pembrolizumab treatment. The sequence derives from an adult with mismatch repair-deficient cancer. CDR3 bases: TGTGCCAGCAGCTTTCCCCAAACAGAGACCCAGTACTTC. Translation: CASSFPQTETQYF. The entire variable domain, with the rest obtained from reference TRBV7-9 and TRBJ2-5, is as follows: DTGVSQNPRHKITKRGQNVTFRCDPISEHNRLYWYRQTLGQGPEFLTYFQNEAQLEKSRLLSDRFSAERPKGSFSTLEIQRTEQGDSAMYLCASSFPQTETQYFGPGTRLLVL.